This TCR beta chain was documented in a study of post-analysis software for immune sequencing data. Study-level information: Recorded disease courses covered relapsing-remitting, secondary progressive and progressive-relapsing multiple sclerosis. Some patients had no subtype annotation.

This CDR3 has 16 amino acids. V shed 3 bases and J shed 6 bases, with 18 bases lying between them. Study-level results: Controls had significantly higher normalized Chao1 diversity than multiple sclerosis patients. TRBV5-6, TRBV5-1 and TRBV20-1 belonged to a set of about 5 TRBV segments that were more frequent in patients than controls.

The TCR beta cDNA libraries contained unique molecular identifiers. Via MiXCR, TCRdb re-called the PCR reads, giving one row per CDR3 protein. The table lists a few hundred thousand distinct CDR3 sequences, roughly 46% of them singletons. To note about this clonotype: Its matching antigen is unknown.

This rearrangement joins TRBV12-3 or TRBV12-4 to TRBJ2-1; weak D call: TRBD1 (6 bases). The sequenced sample was blood. The receptor's source is a girl between 10 and 17 years old with multiple sclerosis. The CDR3, as DNA: TGTGCCAGCAGTTTTCCTTTACAGGAAGGGGGCAATGAGCAGTTCTTC. This sequence encodes CASSFPLQEGGNEQFF.